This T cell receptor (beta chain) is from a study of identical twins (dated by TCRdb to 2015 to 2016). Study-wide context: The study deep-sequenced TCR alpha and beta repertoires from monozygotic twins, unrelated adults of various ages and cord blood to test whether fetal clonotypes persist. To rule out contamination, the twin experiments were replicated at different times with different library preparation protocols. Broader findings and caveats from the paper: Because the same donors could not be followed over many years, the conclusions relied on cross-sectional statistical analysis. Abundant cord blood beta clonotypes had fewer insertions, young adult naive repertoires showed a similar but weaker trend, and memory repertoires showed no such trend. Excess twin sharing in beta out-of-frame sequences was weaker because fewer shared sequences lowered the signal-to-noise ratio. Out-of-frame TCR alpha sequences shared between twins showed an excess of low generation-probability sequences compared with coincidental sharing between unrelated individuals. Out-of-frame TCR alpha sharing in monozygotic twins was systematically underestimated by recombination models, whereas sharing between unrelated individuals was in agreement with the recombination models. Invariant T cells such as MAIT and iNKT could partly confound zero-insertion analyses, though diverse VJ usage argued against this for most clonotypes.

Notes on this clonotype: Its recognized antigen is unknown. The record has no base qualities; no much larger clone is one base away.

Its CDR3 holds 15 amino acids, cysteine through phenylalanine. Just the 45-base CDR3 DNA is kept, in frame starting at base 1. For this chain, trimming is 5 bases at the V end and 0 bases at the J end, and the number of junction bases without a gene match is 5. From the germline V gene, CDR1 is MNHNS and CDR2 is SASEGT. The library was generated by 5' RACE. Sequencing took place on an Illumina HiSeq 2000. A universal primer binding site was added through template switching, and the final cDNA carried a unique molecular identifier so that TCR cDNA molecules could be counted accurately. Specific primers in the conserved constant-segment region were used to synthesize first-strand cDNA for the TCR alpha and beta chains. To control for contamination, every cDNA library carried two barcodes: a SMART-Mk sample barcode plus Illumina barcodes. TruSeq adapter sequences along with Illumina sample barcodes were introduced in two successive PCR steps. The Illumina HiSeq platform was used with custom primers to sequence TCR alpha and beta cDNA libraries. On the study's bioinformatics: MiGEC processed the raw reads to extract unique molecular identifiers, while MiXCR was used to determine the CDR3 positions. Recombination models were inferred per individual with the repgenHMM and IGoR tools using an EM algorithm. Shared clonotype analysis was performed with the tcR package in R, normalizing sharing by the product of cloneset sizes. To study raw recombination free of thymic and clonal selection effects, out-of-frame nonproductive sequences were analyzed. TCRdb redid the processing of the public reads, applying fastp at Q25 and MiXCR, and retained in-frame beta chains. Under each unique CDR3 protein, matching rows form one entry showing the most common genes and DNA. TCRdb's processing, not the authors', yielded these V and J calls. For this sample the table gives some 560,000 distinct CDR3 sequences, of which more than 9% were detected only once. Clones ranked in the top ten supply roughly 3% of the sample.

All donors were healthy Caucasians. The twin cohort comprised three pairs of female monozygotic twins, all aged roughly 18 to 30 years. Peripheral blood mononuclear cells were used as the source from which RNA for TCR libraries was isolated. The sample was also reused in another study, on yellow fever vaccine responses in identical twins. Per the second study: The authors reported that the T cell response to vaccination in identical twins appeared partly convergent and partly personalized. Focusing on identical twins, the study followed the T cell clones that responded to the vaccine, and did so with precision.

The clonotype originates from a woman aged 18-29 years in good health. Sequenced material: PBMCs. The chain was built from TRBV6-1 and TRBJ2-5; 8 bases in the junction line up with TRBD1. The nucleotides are TGTGCCAGCAGTCAGGGGGGACAGGACCAAGAGACCCAGTACTTC. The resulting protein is CASSQGGQDQETQYF.